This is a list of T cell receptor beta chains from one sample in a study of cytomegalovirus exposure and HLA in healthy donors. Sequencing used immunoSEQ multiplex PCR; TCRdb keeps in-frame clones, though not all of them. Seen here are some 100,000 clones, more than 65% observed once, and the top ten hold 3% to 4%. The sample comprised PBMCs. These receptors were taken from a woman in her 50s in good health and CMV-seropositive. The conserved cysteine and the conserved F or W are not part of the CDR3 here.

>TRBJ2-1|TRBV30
ALTSGTLNEQF
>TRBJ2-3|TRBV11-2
ASSLEIAGLHTQY
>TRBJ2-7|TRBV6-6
ASSPRDRGLSMY
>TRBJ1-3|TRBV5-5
ASSSRGQSGNTIY
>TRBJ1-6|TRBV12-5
ASGLQQGWRSPLH
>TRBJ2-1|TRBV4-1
ASTGTPGNEQF
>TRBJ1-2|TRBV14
ASSQDRLYGYT
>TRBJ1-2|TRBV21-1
ASSKVRGYYGYT
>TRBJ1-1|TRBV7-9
ASSLRGLNTEAF
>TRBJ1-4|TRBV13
ASSLGGVGVNEKLF
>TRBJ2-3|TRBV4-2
ASSQTTRRGTDTQY
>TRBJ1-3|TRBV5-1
ASSLALGGVSGNTIY
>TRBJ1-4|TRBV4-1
ASSQQGPSNEKLF
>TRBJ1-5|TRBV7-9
ASSLEGGQPQH
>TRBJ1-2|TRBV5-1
ASSLGTVFQGYT
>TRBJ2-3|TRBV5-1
ASSLAGGRADTQY
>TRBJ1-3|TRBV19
ASRWGQTGNTIY
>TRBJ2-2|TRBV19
ASSFRALQQGSRGETNTGELF
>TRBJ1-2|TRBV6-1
ASSTPGDGYT
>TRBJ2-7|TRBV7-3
ASSPGGGSYEQY
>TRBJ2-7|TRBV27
ASRQGTGGHEQY
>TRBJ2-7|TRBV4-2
ASSQDRGRQYSEQY
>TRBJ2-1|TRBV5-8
ASFKTGSTSYNEQF
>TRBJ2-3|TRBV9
ASSVAGTSSFNTQY
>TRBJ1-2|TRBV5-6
ASSRRTGPGGYT